Listed below are T cell receptor beta chains from one sample, sequenced in a study of blood T cell repertoires in COVID-19. The repertoire was sequenced with immunoSEQ multiplex PCR; TCRdb's copy has only in-frame clones and lacks some. Of over 250,000 clones detected, around 87% appear once; the ten largest clones hold 2% to 2.5%. Sequenced: peripheral blood. The receptors stem from a woman aged 45-59 years with acute or convalescent COVID-19. The CDR3 runs from the conserved cysteine through the conserved F or W. D genes are given only for firm matches. The size of a clone is reported for some rows only, either as once, few or many, or as a class for expanded clones.

D gene,CDR3 length,clone size,J gene,V gene,CDR3 protein,CDR3 DNA
TRBD1,14,-,TRBJ1-2,TRBV28,CASSQGAGNYGYTF,TGTGCCAGCAGTCAGGGGGCGGGGAACTATGGCTACACCTTC
-,12,-,TRBJ1-2,TRBV28,CASSFTGFGYTF,TGTGCCAGCAGTTTTACAGGGTTCGGCTACACCTTC
-,15,-,TRBJ2-3,TRBV11-2,CASSLVGRIGDTQYF,TGTGCCAGCAGCTTAGTAGGGAGAATCGGGGATACGCAGTATTTT
-,12,-,TRBJ2-1,TRBV19,CASSTSGGAFFF,TGTGCCAGTAGTACGTCTGGCGGCGCCTTTTTCTTC
TRBD1,15,few,TRBJ2-7,TRBV10-3,CAINGQGAVVEEQYF,TGTGCCATCAATGGACAGGGGGCTGTGGTGGAGGAGCAGTACTTC
TRBD2,15,-,TRBJ2-7,TRBV5-1,CASSILAGGPYEQYF,TGCGCCAGCAGTATACTAGCGGGAGGGCCCTACGAGCAGTACTTC
-,14,-,TRBJ2-1,TRBV11-3,CASSKGGSYNEQFF,TGTGCCAGCAGTAAGGGAGGCTCCTACAATGAGCAGTTCTTC
TRBD1,18,-,TRBJ2-3,TRBV18,CASSPLQDRGLLTDTQYF,TGTGCCAGCTCACCGCTCCAGGACAGGGGGCTTCTCACAGATACGCAGTATTTT
TRBD1,18,few,TRBJ1-5,TRBV7-3,CASSSRPLMDRPYQPQHF,TGTGCCAGCAGCTCCCGCCCCCTGATGGACAGGCCCTATCAGCCCCAGCATTTT
-,13,-,TRBJ1-5,TRBV29-1,CSVKHGVNQPQHF,TGCAGCGTTAAACATGGAGTTAATCAGCCCCAGCATTTT
-,13,few,TRBJ1-5,TRBV28,CASRFYSNQPQHF,TGTGCCAGCAGGTTTTATAGCAATCAGCCCCAGCATTTT
TRBD2,15,-,TRBJ2-1,TRBV28,CASSWGGPFLGEQFF,TGTGCCAGCTCATGGGGGGGACCGTTCCTTGGTGAGCAGTTCTTC
TRBD2,14,-,TRBJ2-1,TRBV6-2/TRBV6-3,CASSDEGLDSARLF,TGTGCCAGCAGTGACGAAGGACTAGACTCCGCGAGGCTCTTC
-,14,-,TRBJ2-7,TRBV7-8,CASSLAGGAYEQYF,TGTGCCAGCAGCTTAGCAGGGGGTGCCTACGAGCAGTACTTC
TRBD1,14,once,TRBJ1-4,TRBV27,CASSDWDRGEKLFF,TGTGCCAGCAGTGACTGGGACAGGGGTGAAAAACTGTTTTTT
TRBD2,17,-,TRBJ2-3,TRBV4-2,CASSHAGGGDGTDTQYF,TGTGCCAGCAGCCATGCGGGAGGGGGAGATGGCACAGATACGCAGTATTTT
TRBD1,15,-,TRBJ2-7,TRBV5-1,CASSEPAQGVSEQYF,TGCGCCAGCAGCGAGCCCGCACAGGGGGTTAGCGAGCAGTACTTC
-,17,-,TRBJ1-3,TRBV4-2,CASSQERWVDSGNTIYF,TGTGCCAGCAGCCAAGAGAGGTGGGTGGACTCTGGAAACACCATATATTTT
-,17,-,TRBJ2-3,TRBV15,CATSRPEGGPSTDTQYF,TGTGCCACCAGCAGGCCCGAGGGGGGGCCTAGCACAGATACGCAGTATTTT
-,12,-,TRBJ1-5,TRBV7-3,CASSAGVGPQHF,TGTGCCAGCAGCGCAGGGGTCGGGCCCCAGCATTTT
-,13,-,TRBJ2-5,TRBV21-1,CASSSLRFETQYF,TGTGCCAGCAGCTCTCTAAGATTTGAGACCCAGTACTTC
-,13,-,TRBJ1-3,TRBV11-2,CASSPWGEDTIYF,TGTGCCAGCAGCCCGTGGGGGGAGGACACCATATATTTT
TRBD1,13,-,TRBJ1-1,TRBV29-1,CSAHNRGSTEAFF,TGCAGCGCGCACAACAGGGGTAGCACTGAAGCTTTCTTT
-,14,-,TRBJ1-4,TRBV28,CASSLQLGGEKLFF,TGTGCCAGCAGTTTACAACTGGGGGGTGAAAAACTGTTTTTT
TRBD2,15,-,TRBJ2-1,TRBV4-1,CASSQPGTRRNEQFF,TGCGCCAGCAGCCAGCCCGGGACTAGGCGCAATGAGCAGTTCTTC
-,12,-,TRBJ2-2,TRBV5-8,CASSRGGGELFF,TGTGCCAGCAGCCGAGGCGGGGGGGAGCTGTTTTTT
TRBD2,15,-,TRBJ2-1,TRBV11-2,CASSFGTSVYNEQFF,TGTGCCAGCAGCTTCGGGACTAGCGTATACAATGAGCAGTTCTTC
-,13,-,TRBJ1-1,TRBV7-3,CASSLTANTEAFF,TGTGCCAGCAGCTTAACGGCGAACACTGAAGCTTTCTTT
-,14,once,TRBJ1-3,TRBV10-3,CANSLPGSGNTIYF,TGTGCCAACAGCTTGCCAGGGTCTGGAAACACCATATATTTT
-,17,once,TRBJ1-1,TRBV21-1,CASSNTPSGQQNTEAFF,TGTGCCAGCAGCAATACGCCCTCGGGACAGCAGAACACTGAAGCTTTCTTT
-,13,-,TRBJ2-3,TRBV12-3/TRBV12-4,CASSLESRMVQYF,TGTGCCAGCAGTTTGGAGAGCCGGATGGTGCAGTATTTT
TRBD2,19,-,TRBJ2-1,TRBV6-2/TRBV6-3,CASSYGASGSPGTYNEQFF,TGTGCCAGCAGTTATGGGGCTAGCGGGAGCCCCGGGACCTACAATGAGCAGTTCTTC
-,15,-,TRBJ2-7,TRBV28,CASSLYRTESYEQYF,TGTGCCAGCAGTTTATACCGGACAGAATCCTACGAGCAGTACTTC
TRBD2,17,-,TRBJ2-1,TRBV5-8,CASSSPGTSGRNNEQFF,TGTGCCAGCAGCTCCCCTGGGACTAGCGGGAGGAACAATGAGCAGTTCTTC
TRBD2,17,-,TRBJ2-2,TRBV29-1,CSVEEGLAGGGTGELFF,TGCAGCGTTGAAGAAGGACTAGCGGGAGGAGGTACCGGGGAGCTGTTTTTT
-,13,-,TRBJ2-7,TRBV5-4,CASRPGFGYEQYF,TGTGCCAGCAGACCAGGGTTCGGCTACGAGCAGTACTTC
-,16,-,TRBJ2-7,TRBV28,CASSHPTGRFVYEQYF,TGTGCCAGCAGTCATCCGACAGGGAGGTTTGTATACGAGCAGTACTTC
-,15,-,TRBJ2-3,TRBV9,CASSDTGALTDTQYF,TGTGCCAGCAGCGACACGGGAGCTCTTACAGATACGCAGTATTTT
-,14,-,TRBJ1-5,TRBV5-1,CASSLLPEDQPQHF,TGCGCCAGCAGCTTGCTGCCTGAGGATCAGCCCCAGCATTTT
-,14,-,TRBJ1-2,TRBV28,CASSLSGAGYGYTF,TGTGCCAGCAGTTTATCTGGGGCAGGGTATGGCTACACCTTC
-,13,few,TRBJ1-1,TRBV6-4,CASSEREDTEAFF,TGTGCCAGCAGTGAAAGGGAGGACACTGAAGCTTTCTTT
TRBD1,16,-,TRBJ2-2,TRBV7-2,CANSARTGVSTGELFF,TGTGCCAACAGCGCCAGGACAGGGGTTAGCACCGGGGAGCTGTTTTTT
-,15,-,TRBJ2-7,TRBV5-1,CASSPGVPISYEQYF,TGCGCCAGCAGCCCGGGGGTGCCCATCTCCTACGAGCAGTACTTC
TRBD2,14,-,TRBJ2-7,TRBV24-1,CATSGTSGSEEQYF,TGTGCCACCAGTGGTACTAGCGGGAGTGAAGAGCAGTACTTC
TRBD2,14,few,TRBJ2-1,TRBV25-1,CASSGRLAWDEQFF,TGTGCCAGCAGTGGCCGACTAGCATGGGATGAGCAGTTCTTC
-,15,-,TRBJ1-6,TRBV5-1,CASSLAGRGGSPLHF,TGCGCCAGCAGCTTGGCCGGCAGGGGTGGTTCACCCCTCCACTTT
-,10,-,TRBJ1-2,TRBV29-1,CSVKIDGYTF,TGCAGCGTAAAGATAGATGGCTACACCTTC
-,14,-,TRBJ1-4,TRBV9,CASSVGGSNEKLFF,TGTGCCAGCAGCGTTGGGGGCTCGAATGAAAAACTGTTTTTT
-,16,-,TRBJ1-5,TRBV3-1/TRBV3-2,CASSQEGGQGNQPQHF,TGTGCCAGCAGCCAAGAGGGCGGGCAGGGCAATCAGCCCCAGCATTTT
TRBD1,14,once,TRBJ1-1,TRBV7-9,CASSFGQGSTEAFF,TGTGCCAGCAGCTTTGGACAGGGTAGCACTGAAGCTTTCTTT
-,14,-,TRBJ2-2,TRBV11-2,CASSSISNTGELFF,TGTGCCAGCAGCTCTATATCGAACACCGGGGAGCTGTTTTTT
TRBD1,18,-,TRBJ1-4,TRBV5-1,CASSPGTGAWATNEKLFF,TGCGCCAGCAGCCCCGGGACAGGGGCTTGGGCAACTAATGAAAAACTGTTTTTT
-,12,-,TRBJ1-1,TRBV28,CASTRGIIEAFF,TGTGCCAGCACCAGGGGCATCATCGAAGCTTTCTTT